These 4 T cell receptor beta chains were sequenced from one sample in a study of blood T cells in healthy people across ages. Then a second PCR, running roughly 7 to 11 cycles, was carried out with a sample-barcoded 5' primer and a J-beta primer mix. TCRdb fed the 5' RACE reads into MiXCR, producing one record per CDR3 protein. The sample includes over a million distinct CDR3 sequences, over 35% seen only once; the top ten take 15% to 20%. The sequenced sample consisted of blood. The receptors derive from a woman aged 60-75 years in good health.

About this clonotype itself: One end of the junction is discordant with germline, which a read error may explain. The chain links TRBV20-1 to TRBJ2-3, with D uncertain. The CDR3 has 14 residues. CDR1 is DFQATT and CDR2 is SNEGSKA in the germline V gene (reference sequence). CDR3 nucleotide sequence: TGCAGTGCTAGAGATCCCCTGGGAACAGATGCGCAGTATTTT. Its translation: CSARDPLGTDAQYF.

Only a few counts were recorded for this clonotype. The chain combines TRBV27 with TRBJ1-1, with a tentative D call TRBD1 (5 bases). Germline V gives CDR1 MNHEY, CDR2 SMNVEV (reference sequence). This CDR3 is 15 amino acids long. V was cut by 0 bases and J by 4 bases, with 12 bases left in between. CDR3 in DNA: TGTGCCAGCAGTTTATCGCCCAGGGCTCGCACTGAAGCTTTCTTT. Its protein is CASSLSPRARTEAFF.

This chain links TRBV29-1 with TRBJ2-7; no definite D call. Germline-derived CDR1 and CDR2 are SQVTM and ANQGSEA. V lost 4 bases, J lost 1 base, and 11 bases lay in between. The CDR3 runs to 13 residues. Here the CDR3 reads CSVGVDPSYEQYF. CDR3 DNA sequence: TGCAGCGTTGGAGTGGACCCATCCTACGAGCAGTACTTC.

The chain is built from TRBV7-9 and TRBJ2-2, with no clear D. Germline CDR1 SEHNR, CDR2 FQNEAQ (reference sequence). The CDR3 has 14 residues. V lost 8 bases and J 1 base, leaving 11 bases between the germline ends. The CDR3 region has the DNA TGTGCCAGCCAGAACAGCATGAACACCGGGGAGCTGTTTTTT. It encodes CASQNSMNTGELFF.